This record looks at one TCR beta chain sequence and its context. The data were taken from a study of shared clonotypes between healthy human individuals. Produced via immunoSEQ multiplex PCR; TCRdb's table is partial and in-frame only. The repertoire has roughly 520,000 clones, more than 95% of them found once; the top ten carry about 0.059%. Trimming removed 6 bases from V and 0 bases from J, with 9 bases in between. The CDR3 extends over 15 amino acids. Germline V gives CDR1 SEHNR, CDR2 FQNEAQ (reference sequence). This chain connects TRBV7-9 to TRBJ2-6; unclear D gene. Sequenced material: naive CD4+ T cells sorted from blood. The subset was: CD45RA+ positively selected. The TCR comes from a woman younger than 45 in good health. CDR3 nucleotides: TGTGCCAGCAGGAAAGCAGGCTCTGGGGCCAACGTCCTGACTTTC. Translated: CASRKAGSGANVLTF.